The present T cell receptor beta chain was sequenced within a study of T cell responses to AZD1222 COVID-19 vaccine (dated by TCRdb to 2020 to 2023). Turning to the overall study: TCR sequencing covered over 230 trial participants: 200 to 220 given two doses of AZD1222 and about 26 given two doses of MenACWY control vaccine. Trial participants were enrolled by age into 18-55, 56-69 and 70-plus year subgroups, with 148, 28 and 57 TCR-sequenced participants respectively.

CDR1 LGHDT and CDR2 YNNKEL were looked up in the germline V gene (reference sequence). From the cysteine through the phenylalanine, the CDR3 covers 14 amino acids. The read is trimmed to its CDR3 DNA, 42 bases read in frame from base 1. Trimming takes 3 bases from V and 2 bases from J, and the germline ends sit 10 bases apart. Concerning this clone: It lacks a known antigen. Qualities for individual bases were not recorded, and no much larger clone is one base off.

The full study reports these points: Participants were mostly white British, with more females than males. The authors suggested clonal diversity may have been underestimated. Spike-specific TCR breadth and depth rose significantly after two AZD1222 doses compared with day 0 and with MenACWY recipients. In the small 56-69-year group, the increase in depth fell short of significance, most likely because of low power. Epitopes outside the regions mutated in the B.1.351 and B.1.1.7 variants were reportedly recognized by nearly half of the unique spike-specific TCRs. The whole spike protein was spanned by vaccine-associated CD4 TCRs, and dominant responses were seen in regions 160-218 and 743-854. No day 14 peak-response samples were available, so repertoires were characterized only after the peak T cell response. Conclusions about previously exposed vaccinees are limited, since just six or seven AZD1222 recipients were seropositive for SARS-CoV-2 at baseline.

The meaning of the sample's time point label: about 28 days (+/-7) after the second vaccine dose. AZD1222 recipients given second doses at about 4 weeks or at about 12 weeks were pooled, since spike-specific TCR depth and breadth were not found to differ between the two schedules. Vaccinee samples came from UK trials COV001 and COV002, including a single-blind randomized controlled phase 2/3 trial of AZD1222 (ChAdOx1 nCoV-19) in healthy adults. For TCRbeta chain sequencing, PBMC samples from trial participants were taken at day 0 and at day 28 after the second dose. The CDR3 regions of human TCRbeta chains were analyzed by immunosequencing. The paper's data handling went like this. TCRs in the repertoires were matched against a reference library of SARS-CoV-2-specific TCRs that had been generated with the MIRA antigen-specificity platform. Breadth was defined as the fraction of unique TCRs that were SARS-CoV-2-associated, and depth was defined as the fraction of total T cells that were SARS-CoV-2-associated. Each spike-specific TCR was assigned to its reactive spike region and to a CD4 or CD8 class using the MIRA data. Log10-transformed breadth and depth values were compared by one-way ANOVA with Sidak's multiple comparisons tests. Not all clones reach the TCRdb copy of this immuneACCESS table, which keeps in-frame sequences only. Checked studies attribute under half of the gap to unresolved V genes and leave the rest unexplained. That table furnishes V, J and clone size, whereas the DNA furnished D and trimming. The sample includes about 90,000 clones, with about 89% observed a single time. The ten largest clonotypes hold approximately 5% of the sample.

Specimen: peripheral blood, collected 28 days after the second AZD1222 dose. The TCR was taken from an adult who received the AZD1222 COVID-19 vaccine. This sequence uses TRBV3-1 (or the pseudogene TRBV3-2) and TRBJ1-1; TRBD1 could be the D gene, as 6 bases match. CDR3 loop: CASSQGGANTEAFF. The nucleotides read TGTGCCAGCAGCCAGGGGGGGGCTAACACTGAAGCTTTCTTT.